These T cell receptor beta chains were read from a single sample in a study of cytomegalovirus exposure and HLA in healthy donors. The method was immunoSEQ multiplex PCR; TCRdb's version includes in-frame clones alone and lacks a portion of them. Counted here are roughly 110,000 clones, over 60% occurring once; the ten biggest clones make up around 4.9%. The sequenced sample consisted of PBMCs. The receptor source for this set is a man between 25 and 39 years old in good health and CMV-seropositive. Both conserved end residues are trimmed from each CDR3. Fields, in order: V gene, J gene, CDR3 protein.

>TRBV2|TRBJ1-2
ASSEATGGYGYT
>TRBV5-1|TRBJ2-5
ASSKGQGQETQY
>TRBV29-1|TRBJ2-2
SVDRDTGELF
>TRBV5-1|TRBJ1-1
ASSLELQGTEAF
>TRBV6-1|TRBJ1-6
ASSVGQGNSPLH
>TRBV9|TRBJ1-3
ASSEIRQGGGGNTIY
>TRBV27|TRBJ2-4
ASSLQAGANIQY
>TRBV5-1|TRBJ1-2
ASSLAQQGARGYT
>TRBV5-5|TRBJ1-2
ASSFGTGSYGYT
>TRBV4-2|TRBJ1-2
ASSQPGTGDYGYT
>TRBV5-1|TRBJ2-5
ASSRDSQYQETQY